Below, 6 T cell receptor beta chains from the same sample are listed, as sequenced in a study of tumor-infiltrating lymphocytes in localized non-small cell lung cancer. The repertoire was sequenced with immunoSEQ multiplex PCR; TCRdb's copy has only in-frame clones and lacks some. The sample has about 24,000 clones; roughly two thirds are singletons. Sequences were obtained from lung tumor tissue. These receptor sequences come from a human donor with non-small cell lung cancer.

This chain uses TRBV6-5 with TRBJ2-7; D is uncertain. The CDR3 is 14 amino acids. From germline, CDR1 is MNHEY and CDR2 SVGAGI. V was shortened by 5 bases and J by 3 bases, with 14 bases between the two germline ends. The CDR3 DNA sequence: TGTGCCAGCAGTGTACACCAGGATGTCTACGAGCAGTACTTC. Translation gives CASSVHQDVYEQYF.

The chain employs TRBV30 and TRBJ1-6; D might be TRBD1 (5 bases). This CDR3 is 14 amino acids long. The germline gives CDR1 GTSNPN, CDR2 SVGIG (reference sequence). V was cut by 0 bases and J by 9 bases, with 12 bases left in between. CDR3 in DNA: TGTGCCTGGAGTGTAAGCCAGGGAGCTTCACCCCTCCACTTT. This sequence encodes CAWSVSQGASPLHF.

The table lists this clone with a few counts. V is TRBV7-3 and J is TRBJ2-2; D ambiguous. Looked up from germline, CDR1 is SGHTA and CDR2 is FQGTGA. Trimming removed 5 bases at V and 3 bases at J, with 10 bases between. The CDR3 contains 14 residues. The chain's CDR3 is CASSLTVHTGELFF. The CDR3 nucleotides are TGTGCCAGCAGCCTGACGGTGCACACCGGGGAGCTGTTTTTT. The complete variable domain, with remaining parts taken from reference TRBV7-3 and TRBJ2-2, reads GAGVSQTPSNKVTEKGKYVELRCDPISGHTALYWYRQSLGQGPEFLIYFQGTGAADDSGLPNDRFFAVRPEGSVSTLKIQRTERGDSAVYLCASSLTVHTGELFFGEGSRLTVL.

This clone was observed a few times. The rearrangement uses TRBV2 and TRBJ1-2; 8 bases are a match to TRBD1. CDR1 and CDR2 from the germline V gene are SNHLY and FYNNEI. The CDR3 sequence is 14 residues long. The ends lost 2 bases at V and 8 bases at J; junction bases unmatched: 7. CDR3 nucleotides: TGTGCCAGCAGTGAAACAGGGGGTATCCTAGGCTACACCTTC. Protein product: CASSETGGILGYTF.

This clone has only a few counts. CDR3 region: CASLAALRGLNTEAFF. In DNA form, the CDR3 reads TGTGCCAGCCTCGCTGCTTTAAGAGGCCTGAACACTGAAGCTTTCTTT. This chain uses TRBV10-3 with TRBJ1-1, with unresolved D. Trimming stripped 10 bases from V and 0 bases from J, with 21 bases between. CDR3 length equals 16 residues. Germline loops: CDR1 ENHRY, CDR2 SYGVKD.

There are a few counts of this clone. The V gene is TRBV18, the J gene TRBJ2-7; perhaps TRBD2 as D (6 bases). The CDR3 is made up of 13 amino acids. Germline V lookup: CDR1 KGHSH, CDR2 LQKENI. With 3 bases removed from V and 7 bases from J, the gap between germline ends came to 13 bases. CDR3: CASSPRDSGEQYF. The CDR3 nucleotides read TGTGCCAGCTCACCTAGGGACTCGGGGGAGCAGTACTTC.